This T cell receptor beta chain was captured in a study of vaccination effects on CD4 cells after COVID-19. Study overall: Following the second dose by a median of 72 days, the post-vaccine samples were obtained.

Remarks on this clone: Its antigen is still unknown.

Profiled with immunoSEQ multiplex PCR; TCRdb holds only in-frame clones, not every one. The sample yields about 73,000 clones, around 67% seen once. This CDR3 is built from 13 residues. V was clipped by 5 bases and J by 6 bases, with 11 bases between them. Germline values: CDR1 MNHNY, CDR2 SVGAGI (reference sequence). Researchers isolated CD4+ T cells once around 11 days of culture had elapsed. Participants were vaccinated with two doses of either the BNT162b2 or mRNA-1273 vaccine. None of the vaccinated had previously contracted SARS-CoV-2, and their nucleocapsid antibodies tested negative. Half the medium was swapped for IL-2 medium on days 3 and 7.

The J gene is TRBJ1-3, the V gene TRBV6-6; possible D gene TRBD1, 5 bases. The sequence was collected from a human donor who received a COVID-19 vaccine. Specimen: CD4+ T cells from PBMCs cultured without peptide, collected after COVID-19 vaccination. The CDR3 region is CASSAGLLNTIYF. Written as DNA, the CDR3 is TGTGCCAGCAGTGCGGGACTTTTAAACACCATATATTTT.